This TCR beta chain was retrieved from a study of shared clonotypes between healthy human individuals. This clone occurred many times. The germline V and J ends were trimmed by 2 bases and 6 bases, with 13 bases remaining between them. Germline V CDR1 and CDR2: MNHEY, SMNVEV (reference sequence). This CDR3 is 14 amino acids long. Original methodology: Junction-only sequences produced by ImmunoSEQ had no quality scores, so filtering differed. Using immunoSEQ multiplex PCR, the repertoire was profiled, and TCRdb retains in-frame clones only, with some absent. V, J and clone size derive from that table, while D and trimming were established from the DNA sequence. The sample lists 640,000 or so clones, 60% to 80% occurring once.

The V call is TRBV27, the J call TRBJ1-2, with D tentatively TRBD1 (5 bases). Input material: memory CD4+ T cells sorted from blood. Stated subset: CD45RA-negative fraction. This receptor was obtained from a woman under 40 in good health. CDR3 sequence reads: CASSLIDSTDGYTF. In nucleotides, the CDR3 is TGTGCCAGCAGTTTAATCGACAGTACTGATGGCTACACCTTC.